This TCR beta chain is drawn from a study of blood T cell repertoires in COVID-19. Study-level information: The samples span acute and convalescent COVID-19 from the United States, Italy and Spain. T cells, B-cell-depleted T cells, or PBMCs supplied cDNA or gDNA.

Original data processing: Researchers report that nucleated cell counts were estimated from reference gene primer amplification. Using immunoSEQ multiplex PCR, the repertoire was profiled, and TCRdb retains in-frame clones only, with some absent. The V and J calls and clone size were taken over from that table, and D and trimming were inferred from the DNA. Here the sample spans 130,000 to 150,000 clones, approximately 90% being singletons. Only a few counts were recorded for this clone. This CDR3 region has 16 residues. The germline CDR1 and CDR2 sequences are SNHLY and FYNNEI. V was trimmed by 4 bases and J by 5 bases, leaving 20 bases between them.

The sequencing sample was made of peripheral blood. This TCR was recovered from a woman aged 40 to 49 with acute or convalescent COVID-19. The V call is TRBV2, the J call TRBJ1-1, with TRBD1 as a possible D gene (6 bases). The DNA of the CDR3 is TGTGCCAGCAGTGGTTCGGTAACAGGGATTGAGACTGAAGCTTTCTTT. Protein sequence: CASSGSVTGIETEAFF.